This T cell receptor beta chain was captured in a study of CD8 T cells in Susac syndrome. Overall study findings and caveats: TCR sequencing and HLA analysis covered a relatively small number of individuals.

Reverse transcription of roughly 0.45 to 1 ug RNA used random hexamers. The CDR3 of TCR beta was amplified by immunoSEQ multiplex PCR across 54 Vbeta and 13 Jbeta. MiXCR was run by TCRdb on the immunoSEQ multiplex PCR reads, yielding one entry per CDR3 protein. Among approximately 100,000 distinct CDR3 sequences listed, over 90% were seen once. CD8+ and CD4+ T cells from blood underwent TCR beta sequencing, which was carried out in a high-throughput format. The control participants were healthy donors, and these controls were matched with respect to both age and sex. Notes on this clonotype: Its target is unknown.

There are 13 residues in the CDR3. Trimming removed 3 bases at V and 4 bases at J, with 9 bases between. CDR1 is SGHRS and CDR2 is YFSETQ in the germline V gene. Sequencing was carried out using CD4+ T cells from PBMCs. The sequence was collected from a human donor in good health. The chain employs TRBV5-1 and TRBJ2-3, with D possibly TRBD2 on 6 matching bases. This chain's CDR3 is CASSWDLSDTQYF. CDR3 in DNA: TGCGCCAGCAGCTGGGACTTATCAGATACGCAGTATTTT.